The 25 T cell receptor beta chains below come from one sample, sequenced in a study of T cell clonality in common variable immunodeficiency (dated by TCRdb to between 2014 and 2017). The method was the immunoSEQ multiplex PCR assay. TCRdb limited this immuneACCESS table to in-frame rearrangements with V and J called. A share of clones is missing; checked studies link under half to unresolved V genes, and the rest is unexplained. This sample contains around 34,000 clones, none of which is a singleton. The ten largest clonotypes hold around 1% of the sample. Sample: peripheral blood mononuclear cells. Receptors were obtained from a person between 18 and 75 years old in good health.

On this clone itself: The sequence runs out 3 residues before the end of the CDR3; the remainder is reconstructed from the germline J gene. V is TRBV7-9 and J is TRBJ2-1, with 7 nucleotides matching TRBD1. Unmatched junction bases numbered 8, after V lost 5 bases and J lost 4 bases. This CDR3 region has 15 residues. Germline lookup yields CDR1 SEHNR and CDR2 FQNEAQ (reference sequence). The CDR3 region is CASSHLDRKYNEQFF. The covered CDR3 bases are TGTGCCAGCAGCCATCTGGACAGGAAATACAATGAG.

Points on this clone: The read terminates 3 residues ahead of where the CDR3 ends, so the germline J gene completes it. The genes are TRBV18 and TRBJ2-3; 10 bases match TRBD2. The CDR3 contains 17 residues. The trim removed 6 bases at V and 3 bases at J, leaving 12 bases unmatched. CDR1 is KGHSH and CDR2 is LQKENI in the germline V gene. Incomplete CDR3 DNA: TGTGCCAGCTCTCTTACAGCGGGGGGGCCGGTGACAGATACG. The encoded protein is CASSLTAGGPVTDT. The whole CDR3 region reads CASSLTAGGPVTDTQYF.

This clone was seen many times. Read data end 3 residues before the CDR3 end; the end is taken from the germline J gene. The chain carries TRBV12-5 and TRBJ2-5; the D gene is possibly TRBD1 (6 bases). Germline CDR1 is LGHNT and CDR2 is FRNRAP. V lost 0 bases, J lost 2 bases, and 16 bases lay in between. The CDR3 is 17 amino acids. The CDR3: CASGLVLGRGAQETQYF. The covered CDR3 bases are TGTGCTAGTGGTTTGGTACTGGGCAGGGGAGCACAAGAGACC. Full variable domain (outside the CDR3, taken from reference TRBV12-5 and TRBJ2-5): DARVTQTPRHKVTEMGQEVTMRCQPILGHNTVFWYRQTMMQGLELLAYFRNRAPLDDSGMPKDRFSAEMPDATLATLKIQPSEPRDSAVYFCASGLVLGRGAQETQYFGPGTRLLVL.

This clone has at least ten counts. The read ends 3 residues before the CDR3 terminus; that terminus is restored from the germline J gene. The chain recombines TRBV2 with TRBJ1-3; 7 bases match TRBD1. The V segment lost 5 bases and the J segment 4 bases; nucleotides outside the gene matches: 5. Germline loops: CDR1 SNHLY, CDR2 FYNNEI. The CDR3 runs 14 residues. The CDR3 here is CASSLQGSGNTIYF. The sequenced part of the CDR3 DNA is TGTGCCAGCAGTCTACAGGGGTCCGGAAACACC.

At least ten counts were recorded for this clone. The sequenced fragment ends 3 residues before the CDR3 boundary, so the rest is inferred from the germline J gene. The chain uses TRBV12-3 or TRBV12-4 and TRBJ1-4; 8 bases align to TRBD1. This CDR3 contains 14 residues. Incomplete CDR3 DNA: TGTGCCAGCAGGGTTTCCCGGGACAGGTCTGAA. The encoded protein is CASRVSRDRSE. The whole CDR3 protein is CASRVSRDRSELFF.

This clone was detected many times. Read sequence stops 3 residues before the CDR3 end, and the germline J gene provides the missing end. The chain uses TRBV7-9 and TRBJ1-2; D not resolved. Deletions cut 2 bases from V and 4 bases from J, with 8 bases between. The CDR3 totals 13 residues. The germline CDR1 and CDR2 sequences are SEHNR and FQNEAQ (reference sequence). Incomplete CDR3 DNA: TGTGCCAGCAGCTTAATAGCCGTCTATGGC. The encoded protein is CASSLIAVYG. The complete CDR3 reads CASSLIAVYGYTF.

At least ten counts were recorded for this clone. The read stops 3 residues short of the end of the CDR3; the missing end is completed from the germline J gene. This chain joins TRBV6-2 or TRBV6-3 and TRBJ2-7; D gene uncertain. V was clipped by 6 bases and J by 6 bases, with 21 bases between them. This CDR3 spans 15 amino acids. From germline, CDR1 is MNHEY and CDR2 SVGEGT. The CDR3 bases that were read are TGTGCCAGCAGCCCTCTCCTCACCTGGCCCAGCGAG. Translation gives CASSPLLTWPSE. The full CDR3 protein is CASSPLLTWPSEQYF.

This clone has a count of ten or more. Sequencing ends 3 residues short of the CDR3 end; the germline J gene provides the rest. This chain links TRBV9 with TRBJ2-1, with a possible D match to TRBD1 (5 bases). Trimming took off 2 bases at V and 4 bases at J, with 7 bases between the two ends. The germline V gene has CDR1 SGDLS and CDR2 YYNGEE. This CDR3 is 13 amino acids long. The CDR3 sequence: CASSVQGYNEQFF. CDR3 DNA, as far as it was read: TGTGCCAGCAGCGTTCAGGGATACAATGAG.

Many counts were recorded for this clone. The DNA ends 3 residues before the CDR3 does, and the rest of the CDR3 is filled in from the germline J gene. This sequence joins TRBV12-3 or TRBV12-4 and TRBJ1-4, with TRBD1 as a possible D gene (5 bases). V lost 7 bases and J lost 3, with 15 bases in between. This CDR3 contains 15 residues. The CDR3 DNA, read in part, is TGTGCCAGCAAAGTAGAGGGGAGGGCTAATGAAAAA. Its translation: CASKVEGRANEK. The CDR3 in full is CASKVEGRANEKLFF.

The sequenced part of the CDR3 DNA is TGCGCCAGCAGTGACCTAACTAGCGGGAGCCTCGATGAG. As protein: CASSDLTSGSLDE. The entire CDR3 reads CASSDLTSGSLDEQFF. The V gene is TRBV10-2, the J gene TRBJ2-1; 11 nucleotides line up with TRBD2. The read comes to an end 3 residues before the CDR3 does, leaving the germline J gene to fill in the end. The germline V gene has CDR1 WSHSY and CDR2 SAAADI. The V segment lost 3 bases and the J segment 8 bases; nucleotides outside the gene matches: 9. This CDR3 is 16 amino acids long.

This clone showed up many times. The sequenced fragment ends 3 residues before the CDR3 boundary, so the rest is inferred from the germline J gene. The J gene is TRBJ1-4, the V gene TRBV18, with 9 positions matching TRBD1. This CDR3 has 15 amino acids. The J segment lost 2 bases and the V segment lost 3 bases, leaving 1 base of the junction unmatched. Per germline, CDR1 KGHSH and CDR2 LQKENI. The covered CDR3 bases are TGTGCCAGCTCACCGGGGACAGGGACTAATGAAAAA. This codes for CASSPGTGTNEK. The entire CDR3 sequence reads CASSPGTGTNEKLFF.

This clone was recorded many times. The read falls 3 residues short of the CDR3 end, and the missing part is taken from the germline J gene. Other DNA sequences of this sample code for an identical CDR3. The chain employs TRBV18 and TRBJ2-1; 12 bases line up with TRBD2. V trimming: 0 bases; J trimming: 8 bases; junction bases outside the gene matches: 5. CDR1 KGHSH and CDR2 LQKENI come from the germline V gene. The CDR3 loop spans 16 amino acids. CDR3 DNA (partial): TGTGCCAGCTCACCACCGGGGACTAGCGGGCAGCATGAG. Protein product: CASSPPGTSGQHE. The full CDR3 protein is CASSPPGTSGQHEQFF.

This clone has a count of ten or more. The CDR3 end falls 3 residues outside the read, so it is completed with the germline J gene. The chain links TRBV20-1 to TRBJ1-1, with 7 bases aligning to TRBD1. The CDR3 contains 14 residues. CDR1 and CDR2 (germline): DFQATT, SNEGSKA (reference sequence). The junction had 5 bases not matched to a gene; V was cut back by 3 bases and J by 1 base. CDR3 DNA, as far as it was read: TGCAGTGCTAGCAGGGGGGTAACGAACACTGAA. This codes for CSASRGVTNTE. Given in full, the CDR3 is CSASRGVTNTEAFF.

This clone was seen many times. CDR3 sequence reads: CASSLATGAHDEQYF. CDR3 bases read: TGTGCCAGCAGCTTAGCTACAGGGGCTCATGACGAG. The chain has TRBV7-8 and TRBJ2-7; 7 bases fit TRBD1. The sequence runs out 3 residues before the end of the CDR3; the remainder is reconstructed from the germline J gene. Germline V gene lookup returns CDR1 SGHVS and CDR2 FQNEAQ. This CDR3 is built from 15 residues. Germline trimming cut 0 bases from V and 5 bases from J; bases unmatched to any gene: 7.

This clone was found many times. The CDR3 here is CSARDRSGTLYEQYF. CDR3 bases read: TGCAGTGCTAGAGATAGGTCAGGTACCCTCTACGAG. This chain uses TRBV20-1 with TRBJ2-7; D remains unclear. The DNA ends 3 residues before the CDR3 does, and the rest of the CDR3 is filled in from the germline J gene. CDR3 length: 15 amino acids. CDR1 is DFQATT and CDR2 is SNEGSKA in the germline V gene (reference sequence). With 0 bases removed from V and 3 bases from J, the gap between germline ends came to 15 bases.

This clone was found many times. Read data end 3 residues before the CDR3 end; the end is taken from the germline J gene. The gene calls are TRBV6-2 or TRBV6-3 and TRBJ2-5; 8 nucleotides align to TRBD2. The CDR3 contains 15 residues. V gave up 7 bases and J gave up 5 bases; unmatched junction bases: 12. Germline CDR1 MNHEY, CDR2 SVGEGT. The DNA read from the CDR3 is TGTGCCAGCATGCTAGCGGGCTTATTGGGGGAGACC. Amino acid sequence: CASMLAGLLGET. The whole CDR3 sequence reads CASMLAGLLGETQYF.

The sample holds many counts of this clone. The read halts 3 residues ahead of the CDR3 end, with the missing end drawn from the germline J gene. This chain connects TRBV6-1 to TRBJ1-2; D unclear. CDR1 is MNHNS, CDR2 SASEGT, per germline. V dropped 4 bases and J dropped 1 base, with 10 bases sitting between them. The CDR3 covers 14 residues. The CDR3: CASSVVEGNYGYTF. The DNA read from the CDR3 is TGTGCCAGCAGTGTAGTGGAGGGTAACTATGGC.

This clone was counted many times. With the read ending 3 residues before the CDR3 end, the germline J gene is used to fill in that end. V and J are TRBV20-1 and TRBJ1-1, with TRBD1 identical over 9 bases. This CDR3 comprises 12 residues. V gave up 6 bases and J gave up 6 bases; unmatched junction bases: 5. CDR1 is DFQATT and CDR2 is SNEGSKA in the germline V gene (reference sequence). This CDR3 is CSAWGTGPEAFF. The CDR3 DNA, read in part, is TGCAGTGCCTGGGGGACAGGGCCTGAA.

This clone appeared many times. The read ends 3 residues early relative to the CDR3; the germline J gene fills the gap. The V and J genes are TRBV12-3 or TRBV12-4 and TRBJ1-4; a possible D gene is TRBD1 (5 bases). The CDR3 contains 13 residues. The V end lost 3 bases, the J end lost 6 bases, and 8 bases lay between the germline ends. CDR3 residues: CASSFRGDEKLFF. The DNA read from the CDR3 is TGTGCCAGCAGTTTCCGGGGGGATGAAAAA.

In its sample, this clone was seen many times. The read terminates 3 residues ahead of where the CDR3 ends, so the germline J gene completes it. This chain joins TRBV19 and TRBJ2-2, with TRBD2 matching over 8 bases. CDR1 and CDR2 (germline): LNHDA, SQIVND (reference sequence). The CDR3 has 18 residues. V lost 2 bases and J lost 4; bases outside the gene matches: 12. CDR3 amino acids: CASSITIRGRPGTGELFF. The part of the CDR3 DNA that was read is TGTGCCAGTAGTATAACGATCCGCGGGAGGCCAGGCACCGGGGAG. The variable domain in full, with the rest retrieved from reference TRBV19 and TRBJ2-2, is DGGITQSPKYLFRKEGQNVTLSCEQNLNHDAMYWYRQDPGQGLRLIYYSQIVNDFQKGDIAEGYSVSREKKESFPLTVTSAQKNPTAFYLCASSITIRGRPGTGELFFGEGSRLTVL.

This clone has at least ten counts. Read sequence stops 3 residues before the CDR3 end, and the germline J gene provides the missing end. This chain joins TRBV30 and TRBJ2-1; 9 nucleotides match TRBD2. V lost 1 base and J lost 8; bases outside the gene matches: 12. CDR3 length: 16 amino acids. Germline V gene data show CDR1 as GTSNPN and CDR2 as SVGIG (reference sequence). CDR3 loop: CAWSGGGAIVGYEQFF. The part of the CDR3 DNA that was read is TGTGCCTGGAGTGGCGGGGGGGCAATAGTGGGTTATGAG.

In this sample, this clone turned up a few times. The read ends 3 residues before the CDR3 terminus; that terminus is restored from the germline J gene. The chain employs TRBV7-9 and TRBJ2-1; D is unresolved. Germline V gene data show CDR1 as SEHNR and CDR2 as FQNEAQ (reference sequence). Trimming left V 2 bases short and J 9 bases short, with 8 bases between. This CDR3 comprises 12 residues. CDR3: CASSLISFEQFF. The part of the CDR3 DNA that was read is TGTGCCAGCAGCTTAATCTCTTTTGAG.

This clone was seen many times. The observed sequence ends 3 residues before the CDR3 terminus, with the missing tail filled in from the germline J gene. This chain connects TRBV7-2 to TRBJ1-4; D perhaps matches TRBD1 (5 bases). The CDR3 is made up of 14 amino acids. Germline assignment: CDR1 SGHTA and CDR2 FQGNSA. Trimming took 8 bases from V and 2 from J, leaving 12 bases between them. CDR3 bases read: TGTGCCAGCGGCCCCGAGGGGACTAATGAAAAA. This sequence encodes CASGPEGTNEK. In full, the CDR3 reads CASGPEGTNEKLFF.

This clone was observed at least ten times. The read gets to within 3 residues of the CDR3 end, and the germline J gene fills in the rest. The V call is TRBV10-2, the J call TRBJ1-1; TRBD1 aligns across 7 bases. The CDR3 totals 14 residues. Germline V gives CDR1 WSHSY, CDR2 SAAADI. The CDR3 reads CASSESRGSSRAFF. CDR3 DNA, as far as it was read: TGCGCCAGCAGTGAGTCCAGGGGGAGTAGTCGA.

This clone was observed many times. The read stops 3 residues short of the end of the CDR3; the missing end is completed from the germline J gene. This chain uses TRBV13 with TRBJ2-7; TRBD2 matches 7 bases. The CDR3 sequence is 14 residues long. CDR1 is PRHDT, CDR2 FYEKMQ, per germline (reference sequence). J gave up 5 bases and V 5 bases, and 9 bases lay outside the gene matches. The CDR3 sequence is CASSGWAGADEQYF. The CDR3 bases that were read are TGTGCCAGCAGCGGCTGGGCGGGAGCCGACGAG.